This TCR beta chain was obtained from a study of PD-L1 blockade in urothelial cancer. General study findings and limits: Having blood TCR clonality under the median before treatment predicted better survival.

With regard to this clone: Its antigen is unknown. One end of the junction is discordant with germline, which a read error may explain.

Germline lookup yields CDR1 SSHAT and CDR2 FNYEAQ (reference sequence). The CDR3 spans 15 residues. Sequenced by immunoSEQ multiplex PCR; TCRdb stores in-frame clones only, minus some. The table records some 40,000 clones, around nine tenths of them present only once. Time point noted: pretreatment peripheral blood. The J gene is TRBJ2-5, the V gene TRBV7-7; a possible D gene is TRBD2 (5 bases). The sequencing here drew on PBMCs, taken around atezolizumab (anti-PD-L1) treatment. The sequence was collected from a donor aged 40 or over with urothelial cancer. CDR3 in amino acids: CASSLAPRRGETQYF. The CDR3 nucleotides read TGTGCTAGCAGCTTAGCCCCCAGACGGGGAGAGACCCAGTACTTC. The entire variable domain, with the rest obtained from reference TRBV7-7 and TRBJ2-5, is as follows: GAGVSQSPRYKVTKRGQDVTLRCDPISSHATLYWYQQALGQGPEFLTYFNYEAQPDKSGLPSDRFSAERPEGSISTLTIQRTEQRDSAMYRCASSLAPRRGETQYFGPGTRLLVL.